These 8 T cell receptor beta chains originate from one sample sequenced in a study of cytomegalovirus exposure and HLA in healthy donors. PCR used 60 Vbeta primers and 13 Jbeta primers. Sequencing used immunoSEQ multiplex PCR; TCRdb keeps in-frame clones, though not all of them. The data show 90,000 to 150,000 clones, roughly 80% seen once. Sequenced sample: PBMCs. These receptors were taken from a woman between 18 and 29 years old in good health and CMV-seronegative.

The chain combines TRBV29-1 with TRBJ1-2, with D hard to call. The CDR3 loop spans 12 amino acids. V was cut by 0 bases and J by 8 bases, with 10 bases left in between. CDR1 is SQVTM and CDR2 is ANQGSEA in the germline V gene. The CDR3 DNA sequence: TGCAGCGTTGAAGATTACGGGAGAGGCTACACCTTC. It yields the protein CSVEDYGRGYTF.

V and J are TRBV10-1 and TRBJ2-2, with unresolved D. Germline V CDR1 and CDR2: WNHNN, SYGVQD (reference sequence). The ends were cut back, 5 bases at V and 5 bases at J, with 9 bases in the middle. The CDR3 extends over 13 amino acids. CDR3 in amino acids: CASSYTETGELFF. The CDR3 bases are TGCGCCAGCAGTTATACAGAGACCGGGGAGCTGTTTTTT.

V is TRBV25-1 and J is TRBJ2-1; TRBD2 is a possible D gene (6 bases). The CDR3 runs to 16 residues. Trimming took off 3 bases at V and 8 bases at J, with 20 bases between the two ends. Per the germline V gene, CDR1 is MGHDK and CDR2 is SYGVNS. CDR3 coding DNA: TGTGCCAGCAGTGACCCCTTGGGTGTTGGCGGGGATGAGCAGTTCTTC. This codes for CASSDPLGVGGDEQFF. The variable domain in full, completed from reference TRBV25-1 and TRBJ2-1, reads EADIYQTPRYLVIGTGKKITLECSQTMGHDKMYWYQQDPGMELHLIHYSYGVNSTEKGDLSSESTVSRIRTEHFPLTLESARPSHTSQYLCASSDPLGVGGDEQFFGPGTRLTVL.

This sequence joins TRBV7-6 and TRBJ1-2; D is perhaps TRBD1 (5 bases). The V and J ends lost 4 bases and 0 bases respectively, with 12 bases between them. The germline CDR1 and CDR2 sequences are SGHVS and FNYEAQ. The CDR3 is 15 residues long. CDR3 bases: TGTGCCAGCAGCTACCAGGAGACAGCTAACTATGGCTACACCTTC. Protein sequence: CASSYQETANYGYTF.

The chain has TRBV29-1 and TRBJ1-1, with D uncertain. Germline V gives CDR1 SQVTM, CDR2 ANQGSEA. V lost 3 bases and J lost 1, with 9 bases in between. This CDR3 region has 13 residues. The CDR3 sequence is CSVERGTNTEAFF. The CDR3 region has the DNA TGCAGCGTTGAGAGAGGTACGAACACTGAAGCTTTCTTT.

This rearrangement joins TRBV2 to TRBJ1-1; 8 nucleotides line up with TRBD1. Trimming took 5 bases from V and 11 from J; bases not matched to a gene: 16. Germline V lookup: CDR1 SNHLY, CDR2 FYNNEI. The CDR3 runs to 15 residues. The CDR3 sequence: CASSNPLTGQGSAFF. The CDR3 DNA follows: TGTGCCAGCAGTAACCCCTTAACTGGACAGGGTTCGGCTTTCTTT.

This chain joins TRBV6-5 and TRBJ1-4, with 8 bases identical to TRBD1. Losses at the gene ends were 6 bases for V and 4 bases for J; bases not matched to a gene: 4. Germline V gives CDR1 MNHEY, CDR2 SVGAGI. The CDR3 has 14 residues. Written as DNA, the CDR3 is TGTGCCAGCAGCCGAGACAGGGGTAATGAAAAACTGTTTTTT. Translation: CASSRDRGNEKLFF.

The chain carries TRBV2 and TRBJ2-7; TRBD2 matches 9 bases. The CDR3 runs 14 residues. With V trimmed by 11 bases and J by 2 bases, 10 bases remained unmatched. Germline-derived CDR1 and CDR2 are SNHLY and FYNNEI. The CDR3 spells CAGRPGLATYEQYF. The DNA of the CDR3 is TGTGCCGGCCGACCGGGACTAGCTACCTACGAGCAGTACTTC. The entire variable domain, with the rest obtained from reference TRBV2 and TRBJ2-7, is as follows: EPEVTQTPSHQVTQMGQEVILRCVPISNHLYFYWYRQILGQKVEFLVSFYNNEISEKSEIFDDQFSVERPDGSNFTLKIRSTKLEDSAMYFCAGRPGLATYEQYFGPGTRLTVT.